A selection of T cell receptor beta chains follows, all from one sample in a study of vaccination and CD4 T cells after COVID-19. One entry per CDR3 protein results from TCRdb running MiXCR on the PCR reads. The data hold more than 3,500 distinct CDR3 sequences, with approximately 35% observed a single time. Their antigens are not known. Source material: CD4+ T cells from blood, cultured in vitro. These receptors all come from a human donor in good health. Both conserved end residues are part of each CDR3.

CDR3aa: CASSLAGGRKLPGTEAFF
v_gene: TRBV5-1
j_gene: TRBJ1-1

CDR3aa: CASSLSLVRGYTF
v_gene: TRBV12-3/TRBV12-4
j_gene: TRBJ1-2

CDR3aa: CASSLGGTSNTEAFF
v_gene: TRBV7-3
j_gene: TRBJ1-1

CDR3aa: CASAHEVRDQPLHF
v_gene: TRBV6-1
j_gene: TRBJ1-5

CDR3aa: CASSPGGGTEAFF
v_gene: TRBV5-1
j_gene: TRBJ1-1

CDR3aa: CATGQGAMDEQFF
v_gene: TRBV24-1
j_gene: TRBJ2-1

CDR3aa: CASSESGGADTQYF
v_gene: TRBV6-4
j_gene: TRBJ2-3

CDR3aa: CASRHGLQGDGELFF
v_gene: TRBV5-1
j_gene: TRBJ2-2

CDR3aa: CASSGQSTNYGYTF
v_gene: TRBV2
j_gene: TRBJ1-2

CDR3aa: CSAQGATEAFF
v_gene: TRBV20-1
j_gene: TRBJ1-1

CDR3aa: CSASGNTEAFF
v_gene: TRBV20-1
j_gene: TRBJ1-1

CDR3aa: CSARTEAEKLFF
v_gene: TRBV20-1
j_gene: TRBJ1-4

CDR3aa: CASSLTGPYGYTF
v_gene: TRBV12-3/TRBV12-4
j_gene: TRBJ1-2

CDR3aa: CASSPGSQGLQETQYF
v_gene: TRBV5-8
j_gene: TRBJ2-5

CDR3aa: CAWRGGAHEQYF
v_gene: TRBV30
j_gene: TRBJ2-7

CDR3aa: CASSFTDSGNQPQHF
v_gene: TRBV27
j_gene: TRBJ1-5

CDR3aa: CASMDSLYLAQHF
v_gene: TRBV6-1
j_gene: TRBJ1-5

CDR3aa: CASRTGPTGELFF
v_gene: TRBV2
j_gene: TRBJ2-2

CDR3aa: CATSRDQQPQHF
v_gene: TRBV15
j_gene: TRBJ1-5

CDR3aa: CASSGTSGGADEQFF
v_gene: TRBV6-1
j_gene: TRBJ2-1

CDR3aa: CAWTPGGNYGYTF
v_gene: TRBV30
j_gene: TRBJ1-2

CDR3aa: CASSSLPTGLINSPLHF
v_gene: TRBV5-1
j_gene: TRBJ1-6

CDR3aa: CASSAGQDYGYTF
v_gene: TRBV19
j_gene: TRBJ1-2

CDR3aa: CSASGTYQQESGNTIYF
v_gene: TRBV20-1
j_gene: TRBJ1-3

CDR3aa: CAISVGYEQYF
v_gene: TRBV10-3
j_gene: TRBJ2-7

CDR3aa: CASSDQLSGANVLTF
v_gene: TRBV6-1
j_gene: TRBJ2-6

CDR3aa: CASGRTGRSTEAFF
v_gene: TRBV10-2
j_gene: TRBJ1-1

CDR3aa: CASSRNFATEAFF
v_gene: TRBV7-7
j_gene: TRBJ1-1